This entry concerns a single TCR beta chain. The antigen is not known. V lost 5 bases, J lost 0 bases, and 13 bases lay in between. CDR3 length: 14 amino acids. Germline values: CDR1 SQVTM, CDR2 ANQGSEA. The data derive from a study of beta chain features in type 1 diabetes. Expressed TCRB transcripts were sequenced because the entire RNA isolate underwent reverse transcription. The data were produced by immunoSEQ multiplex PCR, yet TCRdb's version contains in-frame clones alone and is incomplete. The table has almost 250,000 clones, 13% to 15% seen once; the top ten hold 0.025% to 0.03%. Study findings and constraints: When Type 1 diabetes patients were examined, their TCRB CDR3s proved moderately but significantly shorter in all four CD4+ subsets.

The chain recombines TRBV29-1 with TRBJ2-5; D might be TRBD2 (6 bases). This TCR was sampled from a woman in her thirties or forties in good health. The sequenced sample consisted of naive CD4+ T cells from blood. This CDR3 reads CSVPDSGNQETQYF. In DNA form, the CDR3 reads TGCAGCGTTCCCGATAGCGGTAACCAAGAGACCCAGTACTTC.